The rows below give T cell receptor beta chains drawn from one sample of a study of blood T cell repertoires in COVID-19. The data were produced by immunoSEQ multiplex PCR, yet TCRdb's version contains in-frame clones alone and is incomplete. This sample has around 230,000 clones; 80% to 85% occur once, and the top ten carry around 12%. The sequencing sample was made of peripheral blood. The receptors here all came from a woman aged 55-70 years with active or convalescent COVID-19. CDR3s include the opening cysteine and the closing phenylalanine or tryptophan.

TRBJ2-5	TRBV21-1	CASSNLASGGNWQETQYF
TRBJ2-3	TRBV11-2	CASRRPGLEGDTQYF
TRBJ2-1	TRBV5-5	CASSLDRFNEQFF
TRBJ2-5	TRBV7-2	CASSLGGTSLGQETQYF
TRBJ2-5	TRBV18	CASSQQGGETQYF
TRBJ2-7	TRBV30	CAWTRGSLDEQYF
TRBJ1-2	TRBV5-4	CASSLAANYGYTF
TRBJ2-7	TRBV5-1	CASSLAQGEQYF
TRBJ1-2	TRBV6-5	CASSRGPYGYTF
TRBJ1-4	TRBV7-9	CASSLRAGFHEKLFF
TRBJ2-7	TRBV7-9	CASSDGQGASYEQYF
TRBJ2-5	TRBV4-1	CASSQARGRTGAYQETQYF
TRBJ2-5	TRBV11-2	CASTRGPQETQYF
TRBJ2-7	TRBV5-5	CASSLAGTTTYEQYF
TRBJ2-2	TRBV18	CASSPRGTTTGELFF
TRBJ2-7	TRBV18	CASSPPGPRSKGEQYF
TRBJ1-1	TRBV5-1	CASSPTGTMRTEAFF
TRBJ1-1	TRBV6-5	CASRLQGDTEAFF
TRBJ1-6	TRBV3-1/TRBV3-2	CASSPSCSSYNSPLHF
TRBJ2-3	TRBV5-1	CASSLVVRTGRFPDTQYF
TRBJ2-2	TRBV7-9	CASSSDRAWTGELFF
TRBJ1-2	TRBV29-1	CSVESGTVYGYTF
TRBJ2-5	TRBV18	CASSPFAGTGGAGGETQYF
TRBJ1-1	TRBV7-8	CASSLTVLNTEAFF